The 31 T cell receptor beta chains below come from one sample, sequenced in a study of cytomegalovirus exposure and HLA in healthy donors. A multiplex PCR was run with 60 Vbeta primers and 13 Jbeta primers. Repertoires were generated with immunoSEQ multiplex PCR, while TCRdb's copy carries only in-frame clones and drops some. This sample has 140,000 or so clones, with roughly 80% found just once. The sample consisted of PBMCs. Receptor source: a man aged 40-49 years in good health and CMV-seronegative.

The rearrangement joins TRBV7-9 to TRBJ1-6; D not certain. The CDR3 loop spans 12 amino acids. Germline loops: CDR1 SEHNR, CDR2 FQNEAQ (reference sequence). V lost 1 base and J 9 bases, leaving 4 bases between the germline ends. The CDR3 reads CASSLVLSPLHF. The CDR3 DNA is TGTGCCAGCAGCTTAGTACTTTCACCCCTCCACTTT.

The CDR3 DNA follows: TGTGCCAGCCGGTGCGACACCGGGGAGCTGTTTTTT. This gives the protein CASRCDTGELFF. The V and J genes are TRBV2 and TRBJ2-2; D not resolved. V was shortened by 8 bases and J by 3 bases, with 7 bases between the two germline ends. This CDR3 contains 12 residues. The germline CDR1 and CDR2 sequences are SNHLY and FYNNEI.

J is TRBJ1-5 and V is TRBV19; no reliable D call. The length of the CDR3 is 15 residues. Looked up from germline, CDR1 is LNHDA and CDR2 is SQIVND (reference sequence). V lost 4 bases, J lost 6 bases, and 16 bases lay in between. CDR3 protein: CASSTLGPRGQPQHF. DNA for the CDR3: TGTGCCAGTAGTACGCTCGGGCCCCGGGGTCAGCCCCAGCATTTT.

This chain joins TRBV5-1 and TRBJ1-5; a weak D match, TRBD1 (6 bases). CDR1 and CDR2 from the germline V gene are SGHRS and YFSETQ. The CDR3 has 15 amino acids. Trimming left V 4 bases short and J 3 bases short, with 14 bases between. The DNA for the CDR3 is TGCGCCAGCAGCCTGAGGGGGGGAGACAATCAGCCCCAGCATTTT. Its translation: CASSLRGGDNQPQHF.

The table lists this clone with a few counts. The chain links TRBV5-4 to TRBJ1-6; the D is unclear. CDR1 is SGHNT and CDR2 is YYREEE in the germline V gene (reference sequence). This CDR3 spans 11 amino acids. Between the trimmed V and J ends, which lost 0 bases and 13 bases, there was a span of 5 bases. The DNA for the CDR3 is TGTGCCAGCAGCTTGGGAGGGCCCCTCCACTTT. Protein: CASSLGGPLHF.

The rearrangement links TRBV19 to TRBJ1-2; tentative D call: TRBD1 (6 bases). V dropped 0 bases and J dropped 2 bases, with 13 bases sitting between them. Germline V gene lookup returns CDR1 LNHDA and CDR2 SQIVND (reference sequence). The CDR3 has 16 amino acids. This CDR3 is CASSIDLWTVNYGYTF. CDR3 DNA: TGTGCCAGTAGTATAGATCTTTGGACAGTCAACTATGGCTACACCTTC. Full variable domain (rest looked up from reference TRBV19 and TRBJ1-2): DGGITQSPKYLFRKEGQNVTLSCEQNLNHDAMYWYRQDPGQGLRLIYYSQIVNDFQKGDIAEGYSVSREKKESFPLTVTSAQKNPTAFYLCASSIDLWTVNYGYTFGSGTRLTVV.

V and J are TRBV15 and TRBJ1-4, with unresolved D. Germline V gives CDR1 LNHNV, CDR2 YYDKDF (reference sequence). Trimming shortened V by 1 base and J by 0 bases, and 6 bases separated the two germline ends. CDR3 length equals 15 residues. In DNA, the CDR3 is TGTGCCACCAGCAGAGGGGCTGCAACTAATGAAAAACTGTTTTTT. Its translation: CATSRGAATNEKLFF.

J is TRBJ2-7 and V is TRBV5-1, with 9 bases identical to TRBD1. The junction had 14 bases not matched to a gene; V was cut back by 1 base and J by 0 bases. CDR1 is SGHRS, CDR2 YFSETQ, per germline. This CDR3 has 19 residues. The DNA of the CDR3 is TGCGCCAGCAGCTTGAAACCCCATGACACAGGGGGCCCCTCCTACGAGCAGTACTTC. This gives the protein CASSLKPHDTGGPSYEQYF. Full variable domain (remainder filled in from reference TRBV5-1 and TRBJ2-7): KAGVTQTPRYLIKTRGQQVTLSCSPISGHRSVSWYQQTPGQGLQFLFEYFSETQRNKGNFPGRFSGRQFSNSRSEMNVSTLELGDSALYLCASSLKPHDTGGPSYEQYFGPGTRLTVT.

The V call is TRBV5-4, the J call TRBJ2-3; 7 bases match TRBD1. Germline V gene lookup returns CDR1 SGHNT and CDR2 YYREEE (reference sequence). J was trimmed by 0 bases and V by 4 bases; bases with no gene match: 8. The CDR3 has 16 residues. CDR3 loop: CASSGMTGFSTDTQYF. In DNA, the CDR3 is TGTGCCAGCAGCGGAATGACAGGGTTTAGCACAGATACGCAGTATTTT.

The chain uses TRBV30 and TRBJ2-1, with D perhaps TRBD2 (6 bases). The V end was cut by 0 bases, the J end by 0 bases, with 15 bases between. This CDR3 contains 17 residues. Germline assignment: CDR1 GTSNPN and CDR2 SVGIG (reference sequence). In DNA, the CDR3 is TGTGCCTGGAGTGTAATCGGGGGAGGATTCTCCTACAATGAGCAGTTCTTC. Translating it yields CAWSVIGGGFSYNEQFF.

The chain's CDR3 is CASSQAQGTSYEQYF. CDR3 sequence (DNA): TGCGCCAGCAGCCAAGCCCAGGGGACAAGCTACGAGCAGTACTTC. V and J are TRBV4-1 and TRBJ2-7; D is perhaps TRBD1 (6 bases). The V gene lost 1 base and the J gene lost 3 bases, with 13 bases spanning the gap. Germline V gene lookup returns CDR1 MGHRA and CDR2 YSYEKL. The CDR3 covers 15 residues.

The rearrangement links TRBV9 to TRBJ2-3, with D uncertain. V gave up 1 base and J gave up 5 bases, with 8 bases separating them. The CDR3 contains 13 residues. Germline loops: CDR1 SGDLS, CDR2 YYNGEE. CDR3 DNA: TGTGCCAGCAGCGTACTAATCCAAGATACGCAGTATTTT. Its protein product is CASSVLIQDTQYF.

This chain links TRBV7-8 with TRBJ2-5; 13 nucleotides line up with TRBD2. The tail of the sequence fits TRBJ2-7 better, so the J call may be wrong. Germline CDR1 and CDR2: SGHVS and FQNEAQ. The CDR3 has 16 amino acids. The CDR3 here is CASSMRPGTSGDEQYF. The DNA for the CDR3 is TGTGCCAGCAGCATGAGACCCGGGACTAGCGGGGACGAGCAGTACTTC.

The chain uses TRBV18 and TRBJ1-1; 10 positions agree with TRBD1. The CDR3 has 15 residues. The V gene end was trimmed by 3 bases and the J gene end by 0 bases; junction bases not matched to a gene: 1. Germline-derived CDR1 and CDR2 are KGHSH and LQKENI. The CDR3 spells CASSPGQGVNTEAFF. CDR3 sequence (DNA): TGTGCCAGCTCACCCGGACAGGGGGTGAACACTGAAGCTTTCTTT.

This clone was seen more than once but under ten times. This chain joins TRBV5-1 and TRBJ1-2; TRBD1 matches at 11 bases. Trimming took 4 bases from V and 0 from J; bases not matched to a gene: 5. The CDR3 has 16 amino acids. Germline V gene sequence: CDR1 SGHRS, CDR2 YFSETQ. The CDR3 is CASSVGQGVANYGYTF. The CDR3 nucleotides read TGCGCCAGCAGCGTGGGACAGGGGGTAGCTAACTATGGCTACACCTTC. Full variable domain (rest looked up from reference TRBV5-1 and TRBJ1-2): KAGVTQTPRYLIKTRGQQVTLSCSPISGHRSVSWYQQTPGQGLQFLFEYFSETQRNKGNFPGRFSGRQFSNSRSEMNVSTLELGDSALYLCASSVGQGVANYGYTFGSGTRLTVV.

The chain uses TRBV29-1 and TRBJ2-7; maybe TRBD2 (6 bases). The germline CDR1 and CDR2 sequences are SQVTM and ANQGSEA. The CDR3 extends over 11 amino acids. V was trimmed by 2 bases and J by 9 bases, leaving 11 bases between them. This chain's CDR3 is CSVETPGGQYF. The CDR3 nucleotides read TGCAGCGTTGAAACCCCCGGGGGGCAGTACTTC.

The genes are TRBV28 and TRBJ1-5; D remains ambiguous. There are 14 residues in the CDR3. V was clipped by 2 bases and J by 11 bases, with 16 bases between them. Germline-derived CDR1 and CDR2 are MDHEN and SYDVKM. The CDR3 DNA reads TGTGCCAGCAGTTTAGTGGGAGCCCCGTGGGCCCAGCATTTT. Translation gives CASSLVGAPWAQHF.

Worth noting for this clone: Other nucleotide sequences from this sample produce the same CDR3. The chain is built from TRBV6-5 and TRBJ1-4; D might be TRBD1 (5 bases). The CDR3 has 16 residues. Germline V gene sequence: CDR1 MNHEY, CDR2 SVGAGI. Trimming cost V 4 bases and J 6 bases, with 18 bases left between them. CDR3 protein: CASSSQGLGLDEKLFF. The CDR3 coding sequence is TGTGCCAGCAGTTCTCAGGGCTTGGGCCTTGATGAAAAACTGTTTTTT.

V gene TRBV7-9 combines with J gene TRBJ2-7; 9 positions match TRBD1. From germline, CDR1 is SEHNR and CDR2 FQNEAQ (reference sequence). CDR3 length equals 14 residues. The V gene end was trimmed by 6 bases and the J gene end by 2 bases; junction bases not matched to a gene: 5. CDR3 protein: CASRLQGAPYEQYF. The CDR3, as DNA: TGTGCCAGCAGATTACAGGGGGCCCCCTACGAGCAGTACTTC.

Regarding this clone: A junction end diverges from the germline sequence, so it may reflect a read error. This chain joins TRBV5-1 and TRBJ1-1; TRBD1 matches 9 bases. Germline CDR1 reads SGHRS; CDR2 reads YFSETQ. The CDR3 is made up of 13 amino acids. CDR3 coding DNA: TGCGCCAGCCGCTTGGACAGGGGAACTGAAGCTTTCTTT. Translating it yields CASRLDRGTEAFF.

The table lists this clone with a few counts. The chain is built from TRBV29-1 and TRBJ2-7; 7 bases map to TRBD2. CDR3 length: 13 residues. Per the germline V gene, CDR1 is SQVTM and CDR2 is ANQGSEA. Trimming took 5 bases from V and 0 from J; bases not matched to a gene: 4. The CDR3 nucleotides are TGCAGCGTTAGCGGGGCGCACTCCTACGAGCAGTACTTC. It specifies CSVSGAHSYEQYF.

This clone has only a few counts. This sequence joins TRBV19 and TRBJ2-1; D remains ambiguous. Trimming shortened V by 5 bases and J by 4 bases, and 6 bases separated the two germline ends. The CDR3 has 12 amino acids. The germline CDR1 and CDR2 sequences are LNHDA and SQIVND (reference sequence). As DNA, the CDR3 is TGTGCCAGTAGTCCGCAGTACAATGAGCAGTTCTTC. Amino acid sequence: CASSPQYNEQFF.

The chain couples TRBV18 to TRBJ1-4; D is possibly TRBD1 (6 bases). CDR1 and CDR2 from the germline V gene are KGHSH and LQKENI. V was cut by 2 bases and J by 8 bases, with 9 bases left in between. This CDR3 is built from 13 residues. CDR3 region: CASSPGQGEKLFF. CDR3 sequence (DNA): TGTGCCAGCTCACCAGGGCAGGGGGAAAAACTGTTTTTT.

The genes are TRBV29-1 and TRBJ2-7; TRBD1 might be the D (6 bases). The CDR3 has 13 residues. V shed 4 bases and J shed 6 bases, with 16 bases lying between them. The germline V gene encodes CDR1 SQVTM and CDR2 ANQGSEA. The CDR3 protein is CSVAQGGYAEQYF. CDR3 DNA sequence: TGCAGCGTTGCTCAAGGGGGTTATGCCGAGCAGTACTTC.

This clone was seen a few times. V and J are TRBV5-1 and TRBJ2-1; TRBD2 is a possible D gene (7 bases). The V end was cut by 2 bases, the J end by 4 bases, with 13 bases between. This CDR3 comprises 15 residues. Germline CDR1 and CDR2: SGHRS and YFSETQ. DNA of the CDR3: TGCGCCAGCAGCTTACAGGGAGGGCTTTACAATGAGCAGTTCTTC. Protein sequence: CASSLQGGLYNEQFF.

The chain links TRBV5-1 to TRBJ1-4, with 10 bases aligning to TRBD1. The CDR3 runs to 16 residues. CDR1 is SGHRS, CDR2 YFSETQ, per germline. V dropped 4 bases and J dropped 8; count of bases not matched to a gene: 11. CDR3 in DNA: TGCGCCAGCAGCCCCTTCGGACAGGGGGTCGGAGAAAAACTGTTTTTT. Residues: CASSPFGQGVGEKLFF.

This clone occurred a few times. V and J are TRBV10-2 and TRBJ2-7, with 9 bases lining up with TRBD1. There are 14 residues in the CDR3. The V gene's germline CDR1 is WSHSY and CDR2 SAAADI. The ends lost 2 bases at V and 3 bases at J; junction bases unmatched: 2. For the CDR3, the DNA is TGCGCCAGCAGTGAGGGACAGGGGTTCTACGAGCAGTACTTC. Protein product: CASSEGQGFYEQYF.

In DNA form, the CDR3 reads TGTGCCTGCCTACCCGAACGGGACGGGGAGCTGTTTTTT. Amino acids: CACLPERDGELFF. The chain joins TRBV30 to TRBJ2-2, with D possibly being TRBD2 (5 bases). Germline CDR1 reads GTSNPN; CDR2 reads SVGIG (reference sequence). This CDR3 comprises 13 residues. The V end lost 6 bases, the J end lost 7 bases, and 15 bases lay between the germline ends. Combining the CDR3 with reference TRBV30 and TRBJ2-2 gives the whole variable domain SQTIHQWPATLVQPVGSPLSLECTVEGTSNPNLYWYRQAAGRGLQLLFYSVGIGQISSEVPQNLSASRPQDRQFILSSKKLLLSDSGFYLCACLPERDGELFFGEGSRLTVL.

The V and J genes are TRBV11-2 and TRBJ1-4; D is perhaps TRBD1 (5 bases). CDR1 and CDR2 from the germline V gene are SGHAT and FQNNGV. V dropped 0 bases and J dropped 7 bases, with 15 bases sitting between them. This CDR3 spans 16 amino acids. The CDR3 here is CASSLDTGGWGEKLFF. The CDR3 DNA follows: TGTGCCAGCAGCTTAGATACAGGCGGTTGGGGTGAAAAACTGTTTTTT.

The chain uses TRBV7-9 and TRBJ1-4, with D tentatively TRBD1 (5 bases). CDR3 length equals 14 residues. Trimming took off 1 base at V and 4 bases at J, with 7 bases between the two ends. The germline V gene encodes CDR1 SEHNR and CDR2 FQNEAQ (reference sequence). CDR3 in amino acids: CASSLGGGNEKLFF. The CDR3 DNA reads TGTGCCAGCAGCTTAGGGGGCGGTAATGAAAAACTGTTTTTT.

The chain uses TRBV29-1 and TRBJ1-1; 9 nucleotides agree with TRBD1. The CDR3 covers 12 residues. The V segment lost 7 bases and the J segment 10 bases; nucleotides outside the gene matches: 10. From germline, CDR1 is SQVTM and CDR2 ANQGSEA. CDR3 protein: CSGIQGASGAFF. Written as DNA, the CDR3 is TGCAGCGGCATACAGGGGGCCTCTGGAGCTTTCTTT.